This T cell receptor (beta chain) was identified in a study of blood T cell repertoires in COVID-19. Study background: Sample material is recorded as cDNA or gDNA derived from T cells, B-cell-depleted T cells, or PBMCs.

Germline V CDR1 and CDR2: SGHAT, FQNNGV. V lost 5 bases, J lost 6 bases, and 12 bases stayed unmatched. The CDR3 is 16 amino acids. Original methodology: Scientists estimated how many nucleated cells there were by amplifying reference gene primers. Only in-frame clones appear in the TCRdb table, and some are missing; sequencing was by immunoSEQ multiplex PCR. The DNA was the basis for D and trimming; V, J and clone size are from that table. The data show a few hundred thousand clones, 90% seen once. Input material: peripheral blood. The chain couples TRBV11-2 to TRBJ2-2, with 7 bases lining up with TRBD1. The TCR was taken from a woman in her sixties or seventies with COVID-19, enrolled during active disease. The CDR3 nucleotides are TGTGCCAGCAGCCAAAGGGGACAGCAGGGACCCGGGGAGCTGTTTTTT. It codes for CASSQRGQQGPGELFF. Together with reference TRBV11-2 and TRBJ2-2, the CDR3 gives the full variable domain: EAGVAQSPRYKIIEKRQSVAFWCNPISGHATLYWYQQILGQGPKLLIQFQNNGVVDDSQLPKDRFSAERLKGVDSTLKIQPAKLEDSAVYLCASSQRGQQGPGELFFGEGSRLTVL.